This is a list of T cell receptor beta chains from one sample in a study of blood T cell repertoires in COVID-19. Sequencing was performed with immunoSEQ multiplex PCR; in TCRdb, only in-frame clones are kept and a portion is missing. The sample contains tens of thousands of clones, more than 80% of which appear only once. Input material: peripheral blood. The source is a man aged 50 to 60 with COVID-19, enrolled during active disease. The CDR3 runs from the conserved cysteine through the conserved F or W. A D gene is named only where the DNA matches it firmly. Only part of the rows carry a size: once, few, many, or a class if the clone is expanded.

TRBJ1-2 . TRBV3-1/TRBV3-2 . CASSQLRANYGYTF TGTGCCAGCAGCCAACTGAGGGCAAACTATGGCTACACCTTC
TRBJ1-4 . TRBV3-1/TRBV3-2 . CASSPWDSNEKLFF TGTGCCAGCAGCCCATGGGACTCGAATGAAAAACTGTTTTTT
TRBJ2-1 . TRBV10-2 TRBD2 CASSDVRLAGVYNEQFF TGCGCCAGCAGTGACGTGCGACTAGCGGGGGTTTACAATGAGCAGTTCTTC
TRBJ2-7 . TRBV28 . CASSPGSQGSNEQYF TGTGCCAGCAGTCCCGGGTCCCAGGGGAGCAACGAGCAGTACTTC
TRBJ1-2 . TRBV4-3 TRBD1 CASSDGTGGSWPGYTF TGCGCCAGCAGCGACGGGACAGGGGGCTCTTGGCCTGGCTACACCTTC
TRBJ1-1 . TRBV6-2/TRBV6-3 . CASSYSETYTEAFF TGTGCCAGCAGTTACTCGGAGACGTACACTGAAGCTTTCTTT
TRBJ1-5 . TRBV5-5 . CASNLRGGPQHF TGTGCCAGCAACCTGCGGGGGGGGCCCCAGCATTTT
TRBJ2-2 . TRBV24-1 . CATSGELNTGELFF TGTGCCACGAGTGGAGAGTTAAACACCGGGGAGCTGTTTTTT
TRBJ2-2 . TRBV19 . CASSIDGQNTGELFF TGTGCCAGTAGTATAGACGGACAGAACACCGGGGAGCTGTTTTTT
TRBJ1-4 . TRBV5-1 TRBD1 CASSFGTGDEKLFF TGCGCCAGCAGCTTTGGGACAGGGGATGAAAAACTGTTTTTT
TRBJ2-2 . TRBV5-1 . CASSSLGPVFLNTGELFF TGCGCCAGCAGCTCGCTAGGTCCCGTATTCTTAAACACCGGGGAGCTGTTTTTT
TRBJ2-2 . TRBV19 TRBD1 CASSPGTGDTGELFF TGTGCCAGTAGTCCCGGGACAGGGGATACCGGGGAGCTGTTTTTT
TRBJ1-2 . TRBV6-6 TRBD1 CASSAGGRNYGYTF TGTGCCAGCAGTGCAGGGGGACGGAACTATGGCTACACCTTC
TRBJ2-1 . TRBV7-6 TRBD2 CASSFYGGGIGSEQFF TGTGCCAGCAGCTTTTACGGGGGGGGAATCGGCAGTGAGCAGTTCTTC
TRBJ2-1 . TRBV24-1 TRBD2 CATRVAGTSSYNEQFF TGTGCCACCAGGGTAGCGGGGACAAGCTCCTACAATGAGCAGTTCTTC
TRBJ1-5 . TRBV18 TRBD1 CASSPGTGNNQPQHF TGTGCCAGCTCACCGGGGACAGGGAACAATCAGCCCCAGCATTTT
TRBJ1-2 . TRBV18 . CASSTDVRANYGYTF TGTGCCAGCTCCACAGACGTCAGAGCTAACTATGGCTACACCTTC
TRBJ1-5 . TRBV19 TRBD1 CASSNRTGRGNQPQHF TGTGCCAGTAGCAATAGGACAGGGCGGGGGAATCAGCCCCAGCATTTT
TRBJ1-2 . TRBV29-1 . CSVEGAPGYTF TGCAGCGTTGAAGGAGCTCCTGGCTACACCTTC
TRBJ2-5 . TRBV10-3 TRBD1 CAIRGTEETQYF TGTGCCATCAGAGGGACAGAAGAGACCCAGTACTTC
TRBJ1-2 . TRBV7-9 TRBD1 CASSYYPGQGSSGYGYTF TGTGCCAGCAGCTATTACCCGGGACAGGGAAGTTCAGGGTATGGCTACACCTTC
TRBJ1-3 . TRBV7-9 TRBD1 CASSLETGGFSGNTIYF TGTGCCAGCAGCTTAGAGACAGGGGGTTTCTCTGGAAACACCATATATTTT
TRBJ2-5 . TRBV13 . CASSTKGGAQETQYF TGTGCCAGCAGCACAAAAGGAGGGGCCCAAGAGACCCAGTACTTC
TRBJ2-3 few TRBV19 . CASRLSGDTQYF TGTGCCAGTAGACTCAGCGGAGATACGCAGTATTTT
TRBJ1-5 . TRBV7-9 TRBD1 CASSLGRGLQPQHF TGTGCCAGCAGCTTAGGTAGGGGGCTGCAGCCCCAGCATTTT
TRBJ1-5 . TRBV5-4 . CASSFRGQTGGGNQPQHF TGTGCCAGCAGCTTTAGGGGCCAGACCGGCGGGGGCAATCAGCCCCAGCATTTT
TRBJ1-1 . TRBV7-8 TRBD1 CASTTQSRGAGQSREAFF TGTGCCAGCACCACACAGTCACGCGGCGCGGGACAGAGTAGAGAAGCTTTCTTT
TRBJ1-1 . TRBV18 . CASSQGTNTEAFF TGTGCCAGCTCCCAGGGGACGAACACTGAAGCTTTCTTT
TRBJ1-5 . TRBV5-1 . CASSAYSNQPQHF TGCGCCAGCAGCGCGTATAGCAATCAGCCCCAGCATTTT
TRBJ2-7 . TRBV18 TRBD1 CASSQEDRTTYEQYF TGTGCCAGCTCGCAGGAGGACAGGACCACCTACGAGCAGTACTTC
TRBJ1-6 . TRBV14 . CASSEWGLGNSPLHF TGTGCCAGCAGCGAGTGGGGACTGGGTAATTCACCCCTCCACTTT
TRBJ1-6 . TRBV5-4 . CASSTNTGLPLHF TGTGCCAGCAGCACGAACACAGGGTTACCCCTCCACTTT
TRBJ1-1 . TRBV29-1 . CSVEEGGGGTEAFF TGCAGCGTTGAAGAGGGAGGGGGAGGAACTGAAGCTTTCTTT
TRBJ1-5 . TRBV18 . CASSPTSGVGLVRPQHF TGTGCCAGCTCACCCACGTCCGGGGTAGGGCTAGTTCGGCCCCAGCATTTT
TRBJ2-7 . TRBV9 TRBD1 CASSTRQGTGEQYF TGTGCCAGCAGCACAAGACAGGGGACCGGCGAGCAGTACTTC
TRBJ1-2 once TRBV7-9 TRBD1 CASSSGQELIFHGYTF TGTGCCAGCAGCTCCGGACAGGAGCTAATTTTTCATGGCTACACCTTC
TRBJ1-1 . TRBV7-2 . CASSPEIGRAFF TGTGCCAGCAGCCCTGAAATCGGGAGAGCTTTCTTT
TRBJ2-3 . TRBV20-1 TRBD2 CSASSFLAEDTDTQYF TGCAGTGCTAGTAGCTTCCTAGCGGAGGACACAGATACGCAGTATTTT
TRBJ1-3 . TRBV6-6 . CASSSVTTGNTIYF TGTGCCAGCAGTTCGGTGACAACTGGAAACACCATATATTTT
TRBJ2-5 . TRBV7-2 . CASSPSSGNQETQYF TGTGCCAGCAGCCCTAGCTCCGGTAACCAAGAGACCCAGTACTTC
TRBJ2-3 . TRBV6-6 . CASVGSGTDTQYF TGTGCCAGCGTGGGTAGCGGCACAGATACGCAGTATTTT
TRBJ2-7 . TRBV5-1 . CASSSGSVRSLEQYF TGCGCCAGCAGCTCGGGATCCGTCAGATCCCTCGAGCAGTACTTC
TRBJ1-2 . TRBV5-4 TRBD1 CASSLLGQGSVGYTF TGTGCCAGCAGCTTATTGGGACAGGGATCTGTAGGCTACACCTTC
TRBJ1-2 . TRBV2 TRBD1 CASTLTGDYGYTF TGTGCCAGCACCTTGACAGGGGACTATGGCTACACCTTC
TRBJ1-1 . TRBV9 . CASSVGSGGWEAEAFF TGTGCCAGCAGCGTAGGAAGCGGGGGTTGGGAAGCTGAAGCTTTCTTT
TRBJ2-1 . TRBV3-1/TRBV3-2 TRBD1 CASSHKQGAYEQFF TGTGCCAGCAGCCATAAACAGGGGGCCTATGAGCAGTTCTTC
TRBJ1-2 . TRBV2 . CASSDGVYAYGYTF TGTGCCAGCAGTGACGGAGTCTATGCTTATGGCTACACCTTC
TRBJ2-1 . TRBV7-3 . CASSLTGDSYNEQFF TGTGCCAGCAGCTTAACCGGGGATTCCTACAATGAGCAGTTCTTC
TRBJ1-2 . TRBV6-6 . CASSPREAYISNYGYTF TGTGCCAGCAGTCCACGAGAGGCGTACATCTCGAACTATGGCTACACCTTC
TRBJ2-3 . TRBV11-2 . CASSYDQGDTQYF TGTGCCAGCAGCTACGACCAGGGGGATACGCAGTATTTT
TRBJ2-7 . TRBV14 TRBD2 CASSQGWGGRGFYEQYF TGTGCCAGCAGCCAAGGCTGGGGAGGGCGGGGGTTCTACGAGCAGTACTTC
TRBJ1-6 . TRBV7-2 . CASSTTGGSAPHSPLHF TGTGCCAGCAGCACGACAGGAGGTTCGGCTCCTCATTCACCCCTCCACTTT
TRBJ1-4 . TRBV25-1 . CASTGEEKLFF TGTGCCAGCACCGGGGAAGAAAAACTGTTTTTT
TRBJ2-7 . TRBV29-1 TRBD1 CSVRTGGHEQYF TGCAGCGTTCGGACAGGGGGTCACGAGCAGTACTTC
TRBJ1-1 . TRBV6-5 . CASSIQGNTEAFF TGTGCTAGCAGTATACAGGGGAACACTGAAGCTTTCTTT
TRBJ1-6 . TRBV9 . CASSPQAQTNSPLHF TGTGCCAGCAGCCCTCAGGCACAGACCAATTCACCCCTCCACTTT